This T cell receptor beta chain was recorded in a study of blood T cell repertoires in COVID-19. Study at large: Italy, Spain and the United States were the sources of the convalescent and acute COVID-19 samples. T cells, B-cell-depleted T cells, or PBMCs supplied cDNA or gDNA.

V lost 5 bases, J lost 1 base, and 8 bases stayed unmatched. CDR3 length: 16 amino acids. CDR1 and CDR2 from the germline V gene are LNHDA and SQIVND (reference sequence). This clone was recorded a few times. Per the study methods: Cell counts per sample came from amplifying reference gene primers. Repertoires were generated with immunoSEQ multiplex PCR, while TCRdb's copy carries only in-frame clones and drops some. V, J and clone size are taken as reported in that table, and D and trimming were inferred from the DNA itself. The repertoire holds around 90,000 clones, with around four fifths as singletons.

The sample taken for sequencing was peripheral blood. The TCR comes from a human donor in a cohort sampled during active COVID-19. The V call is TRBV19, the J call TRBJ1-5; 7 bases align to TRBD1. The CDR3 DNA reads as TGTGCCAGTAGTCCCCTCGGACAGGTGAGCAATCAGCCCCAGCATTTT. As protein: CASSPLGQVSNQPQHF.